The next 2 T cell receptor beta chains were all read from a single sample in a study of blood T cell repertoires in COVID-19. Repertoires were generated with immunoSEQ multiplex PCR, while TCRdb's copy carries only in-frame clones and drops some. This table holds about 190,000 clones, approximately 84% found once. Sequencing used peripheral blood. The receptor source for this set is an older woman with active or convalescent COVID-19.

The V gene is TRBV25-1, the J gene TRBJ2-1; 7 bases fit TRBD2. CDR3 length: 16 residues. The ends lost 5 bases at V and 8 bases at J; junction bases unmatched: 15. Germline values: CDR1 MGHDK, CDR2 SYGVNS. CDR3 coding DNA: TGTGCCAGCAGTCCACCTCGAGGCGTCGGGAGGCATGAGCAGTTCTTC. Translated, it gives CASSPPRGVGRHEQFF. Full variable domain (rest looked up from reference TRBV25-1 and TRBJ2-1): EADIYQTPRYLVIGTGKKITLECSQTMGHDKMYWYQQDPGMELHLIHYSYGVNSTEKGDLSSESTVSRIRTEHFPLTLESARPSHTSQYLCASSPPRGVGRHEQFFGPGTRLTVL.

This chain uses TRBV3-1 (or the pseudogene TRBV3-2) with TRBJ2-1; 7 nucleotides match TRBD1. J was trimmed by 8 bases and V by 0 bases; bases with no gene match: 10. The CDR3 has 16 amino acids. The V gene's germline CDR1 is LGHDT and CDR2 YNNKEL (reference sequence). The CDR3 loop is CASSQDRAGGIDEQFF. Here the CDR3 DNA reads TGTGCCAGCAGCCAAGATAGAGCAGGGGGTATCGATGAGCAGTTCTTC.